One sample yielded the 23 T cell receptor beta chains listed below, sequenced in a study of cytomegalovirus exposure and HLA in healthy donors. Use of 60 Vbeta and 13 Jbeta primers characterized the PCR. Profiled with immunoSEQ multiplex PCR; TCRdb holds only in-frame clones, not every one. The table lists more than 150,000 clones, about 82% of them singletons. Sample: PBMCs. Receptors were obtained from a woman in her forties or fifties in good health and CMV-seropositive.

The V call is TRBV19, the J call TRBJ2-1, with 7 bases that match TRBD2. J was trimmed by 3 bases and V by 4 bases; bases with no gene match: 6. CDR1 and CDR2 from the germline V gene are LNHDA and SQIVND (reference sequence). The CDR3 consists of 15 residues. The DNA of the CDR3 is TGTGCCAGTAGTACGTCGGGACTAATCTACAATGAGCAGTTCTTC. Translated, it gives CASSTSGLIYNEQFF.

V usage is TRBV10-3 and J usage is TRBJ2-1; TRBD2 matches at 15 bases. Germline CDR1 ENHRY, CDR2 SYGVKD. This CDR3 spans 20 amino acids. The V segment lost 4 bases and the J segment 11 bases; nucleotides outside the gene matches: 21. The CDR3 bases are TGTGCCATCAGTGGAATTTTCCGGGACACCAGGACTAGCGGGAGGGGAAAGCAGTTCTTC. Its protein product is CAISGIFRDTRTSGRGKQFF.

Only one count was recorded for this clone. This sequence joins TRBV15 and TRBJ2-7; weak D call: TRBD1 (5 bases). Trimming took off 0 bases at V and 6 bases at J, with 15 bases between the two ends. This CDR3 spans 15 amino acids. CDR1 is LNHNV and CDR2 is YYDKDF in the germline V gene (reference sequence). CDR3 amino acids: CATSRDKGLFVEQYF. The CDR3 DNA sequence: TGTGCCACCAGCAGAGATAAGGGGTTGTTTGTCGAGCAGTACTTC.

The chain links TRBV28 to TRBJ2-7; 9 nucleotides agree with TRBD1. The germline V gene encodes CDR1 MDHEN and CDR2 SYDVKM. The junction had 2 bases not matched to a gene; V was cut back by 2 bases and J by 3 bases. The CDR3 is 14 amino acids. The CDR3 sequence is CASSLHRGLYEQYF. CDR3 DNA sequence: TGTGCCAGCAGTTTACACAGGGGGCTCTACGAGCAGTACTTC.

This chain links TRBV5-5 with TRBJ1-4; 9 nucleotides agree with TRBD1. Germline CDR1 reads SGHKS; CDR2 reads YYEKEE (reference sequence). This CDR3 spans 14 amino acids. J lost 8 bases, V lost 5 bases, and 7 bases had no gene match. The CDR3 DNA follows: TGTGCCAGCAGTTATCCGGGACAGGGCGAAAAACTGTTTTTT. It codes for CASSYPGQGEKLFF.

This clone was seen more than once but under ten times. The V gene is TRBV5-1, the J gene TRBJ2-3; TRBD2 matches 11 bases. Germline V gene lookup returns CDR1 SGHRS and CDR2 YFSETQ. Losses at the gene ends were 1 base for V and 5 bases for J; bases not matched to a gene: 9. There are 17 residues in the CDR3. Here the CDR3 reads CASSLKTSGSILDTQYF. In DNA, the CDR3 is TGCGCCAGCAGCTTGAAAACTAGCGGGAGCATTTTAGATACGCAGTATTTT.

The V call is TRBV9, the J call TRBJ1-5; TRBD1 aligns across 7 bases. CDR1 is SGDLS and CDR2 is YYNGEE in the germline V gene. V was clipped by 0 bases and J by 7 bases; unmatched bases: 4. This CDR3 comprises 14 residues. Here the CDR3 DNA reads TGTGCCAGCAGCGTAGTCCCAGGGGGGCAGCCCCAGCATTTT. The encoded protein is CASSVVPGGQPQHF.

The chain carries TRBV5-6 and TRBJ2-5, with D tentatively TRBD2 (5 bases). The CDR3 is 12 amino acids. Trimming took off 2 bases at V and 5 bases at J, with 7 bases between the two ends. Germline V gene lookup returns CDR1 SGHDT and CDR2 YYEEEE. CDR3 region: CASSFRGETQYF. CDR3 nucleotide sequence: TGTGCCAGCAGCTTTCGGGGTGAGACCCAGTACTTC.

This sequence joins TRBV19 and TRBJ2-3; 9 bases map to TRBD2. The V gene's germline CDR1 is LNHDA and CDR2 SQIVND (reference sequence). V shed 2 bases, J shed 1 base, and the junction held 7 bases outside the gene matches. The CDR3 has 17 residues. The DNA of the CDR3 is TGTGCCAGTAGTATACCGGGACTAGCACGGGGCACAGATACGCAGTATTTT. This sequence encodes CASSIPGLARGTDTQYF.

This clone was counted once. The chain employs TRBV27 and TRBJ1-6, with 7 bases fitting TRBD1. The V and J ends lost 7 bases and 9 bases, in that order; junction bases with no gene match: 9. Germline lookup yields CDR1 MNHEY and CDR2 SMNVEV (reference sequence). The CDR3 is 14 residues long. The CDR3 DNA follows: TGTGCCAGCACCGGACAGGATAGGATTTCACCCCTCCACTTT. Translated, it gives CASTGQDRISPLHF.

This chain links TRBV5-5 with TRBJ1-2; TRBD1 matches at 10 bases. Germline CDR1 reads SGHKS; CDR2 reads YYEKEE (reference sequence). The ends lost 4 bases at V and 3 bases at J; junction bases unmatched: 6. This CDR3 comprises 15 residues. DNA of the CDR3: TGTGCCAGCAGCCTGGGACAGGGGAGGGACTATGGCTACACCTTC. It yields the protein CASSLGQGRDYGYTF. Together with reference TRBV5-5 and TRBJ1-2, the CDR3 gives the full variable domain: DAGVTQSPTHLIKTRGQQVTLRCSPISGHKSVSWYQQVLGQGPQFIFQYYEKEERGRGNFPDRFSARQFPNYSSELNVNALLLGDSALYLCASSLGQGRDYGYTFGSGTRLTVV.

The V and J genes are TRBV5-1 and TRBJ1-3, with D possibly being TRBD1 (5 bases). Trimming pared 4 bases from V and 3 bases from J, leaving 17 bases between. There are 16 residues in the CDR3. CDR1 and CDR2 from the germline V gene are SGHRS and YFSETQ. The CDR3 DNA sequence: TGCGCCAGCAGCGAAACGACCGGGACTGTTGGAAACACCATATATTTT. Encoded protein: CASSETTGTVGNTIYF. Complete variable domain (other parts from reference TRBV5-1 and TRBJ1-3): KAGVTQTPRYLIKTRGQQVTLSCSPISGHRSVSWYQQTPGQGLQFLFEYFSETQRNKGNFPGRFSGRQFSNSRSEMNVSTLELGDSALYLCASSETTGTVGNTIYFGEGSWLTVV.

CDR3 amino acids: CATTLSGRAGNEQFF. The CDR3 nucleotides read TGCGCCACCACTCTCAGCGGGAGGGCCGGGAATGAGCAGTTCTTC. V usage is TRBV5-1 and J usage is TRBJ2-1; 10 bases map to TRBD2. Germline V lookup: CDR1 SGHRS, CDR2 YFSETQ. The V segment lost 9 bases and the J segment 7 bases; nucleotides outside the gene matches: 13. The CDR3 loop spans 15 amino acids.

The gene calls are TRBV18 and TRBJ2-2; 8 bases map to TRBD2. Trimming removed 10 bases from V and 0 bases from J; junction bases left unmatched: 4. The CDR3 covers 14 residues. Looked up from germline, CDR1 is KGHSH and CDR2 is LQKENI. The DNA of the CDR3 is TGTGCCACTTCTAGCGGGCCGAACACCGGGGAGCTGTTTTTT. It translates to CATSSGPNTGELFF.

This clone was observed a handful of times. V and J are TRBV5-4 and TRBJ2-7, with no clear D. V was cut by 4 bases and J by 7 bases, with 15 bases left in between. This CDR3 has 13 amino acids. The germline gives CDR1 SGHNT, CDR2 YYREEE (reference sequence). The chain's CDR3 is CASSTPSTPEQYF. The CDR3 DNA reads as TGTGCCAGCAGCACTCCTTCCACTCCGGAGCAGTACTTC. The whole variable domain, filled in from reference TRBV5-4 and TRBJ2-7, reads ETGVTQSPTHLIKTRGQQVTLRCSSQSGHNTVSWYQQALGQGPQFIFQYYREEENGRGNFPPRFSGLQFPNYSSELNVNALELDDSALYLCASSTPSTPEQYFGPGTRLTVT.

V usage is TRBV5-6 and J usage is TRBJ1-2, with unresolved D. This CDR3 region has 12 residues. Germline values: CDR1 SGHDT, CDR2 YYEEEE. V dropped 0 bases and J dropped 5 bases, with 5 bases sitting between them. The chain's CDR3 is CASSLAVYGYTF. The CDR3 bases are TGTGCCAGCAGCTTGGCAGTTTATGGCTACACCTTC.

The chain couples TRBV4-1 to TRBJ2-5; the D gene is possibly TRBD2 (5 bases). The germline V and J ends were trimmed by 1 base and 1 base, with 16 bases remaining between them. Germline values: CDR1 MGHRA, CDR2 YSYEKL. The CDR3 consists of 17 residues. The CDR3 spells CASSQVATLDFQETQYF. CDR3 nucleotide sequence: TGCGCCAGCAGCCAAGTGGCCACCTTGGACTTCCAAGAGACCCAGTACTTC.

V and J are TRBV4-2 and TRBJ1-2; D gene unclear. Trimming removed 0 bases at V and 4 bases at J, with 6 bases between. CDR3 length: 13 amino acids. The germline V gene encodes CDR1 LGHNA and CDR2 YNFKEQ. This CDR3 reads CASSQEVAYGYTF. The CDR3 DNA reads as TGTGCCAGCAGCCAAGAGGTGGCCTATGGCTACACCTTC.

This clone appeared a few times. The chain joins TRBV5-5 to TRBJ2-1; 9 positions match TRBD2. J was trimmed by 1 base and V by 7 bases; bases with no gene match: 3. The germline CDR1 and CDR2 sequences are SGHKS and YYEKEE (reference sequence). The CDR3 covers 14 residues. The CDR3: CASWGLASYNEQFF. The CDR3 coding sequence is TGTGCCAGCTGGGGACTAGCTTCCTACAATGAGCAGTTCTTC.

This clone was counted only a few times. The chain couples TRBV4-3 to TRBJ1-5; D gene uncertain. The V gene lost 0 bases and the J gene lost 5 bases, with 11 bases spanning the gap. Germline V CDR1 and CDR2: LGHNA, YSLEER. This CDR3 contains 15 residues. This CDR3 is CASSQERVDYQPQHF. CDR3 nucleotide sequence: TGCGCCAGCAGCCAAGAAAGGGTGGACTATCAGCCCCAGCATTTT.

This clone was counted between two and nine times. The chain has TRBV27 and TRBJ2-5; D gene ambiguous. CDR3 size: 15 residues. Trimming shortened V by 2 bases and J by 1 base, and 11 bases separated the two germline ends. Germline-derived CDR1 and CDR2 are MNHEY and SMNVEV (reference sequence). The CDR3 bases are TGTGCCAGCAGTTTAAATCGCCCTACCCAAGAGACCCAGTACTTC. This sequence encodes CASSLNRPTQETQYF.

The V call is TRBV29-1, the J call TRBJ1-2; TRBD1 matches at 9 bases. From germline, CDR1 is SQVTM and CDR2 ANQGSEA. CDR3 length: 13 amino acids. J was trimmed by 6 bases and V by 3 bases; bases with no gene match: 5. In DNA, the CDR3 is TGCAGCGTTGATTCGACAGGGGGAGATGGCTACACCTTC. It codes for CSVDSTGGDGYTF.

The chain links TRBV7-3 to TRBJ1-2; tentative D call: TRBD1 (6 bases). V shed 8 bases and J shed 4 bases, with 20 bases lying between them. This CDR3 contains 15 residues. Germline V CDR1 and CDR2: SGHTA, FQGTGA. The CDR3 protein is CASGRGGALSYGYTF. The CDR3 region has the DNA TGTGCCAGCGGAAGAGGGGGGGCGCTGAGCTATGGCTACACCTTC.